These T cell receptor beta chains were read from a single sample in a study of CD8 T cells in ankylosing spondylitis. TCRdb called the 5' RACE reads again in MiXCR, with one record for every CDR3 protein. The sample carries approximately 130,000 distinct CDR3 sequences, roughly a tenth recorded once. Material for sequencing was blood, either unsorted or a sorted T cell fraction (not recorded which). All receptors derive from a male donor with ankylosing spondylitis or in good health (not recorded which). CDR3s include the opening cysteine and the closing phenylalanine or tryptophan. D genes are given only for firm matches. Size values are once, few and many counts, or a class for expanded clones, and some rows have none.

many | TRBJ2-5 | TRBV7-2 | . | TGTGCCAGCAGCTTAGCGGCAGGAGAGACCCAGTACTTC | CASSLAAGETQYF
few | TRBJ2-1 | TRBV5-1 | . | TGCGCCAGCAGCTTTTTAGCGGTATACAATGAGCAGTTCTTC | CASSFLAVYNEQFF
many | TRBJ1-2 | TRBV28 | TRBD1 | TGTGCCAGCAACCTCGGACAGGGTGTCTATGGCTACACCTTC | CASNLGQGVYGYTF
many | TRBJ2-4 | TRBV5-4 | . | TGTGCCAGCAGCTTACCTGACTCGGGAAACATTCAGTACTTC | CASSLPDSGNIQYF
. | TRBJ2-6 | TRBV5-1 | . | TGCGCCAGCAGCTGGAGACAGGTATCCTCTGGGGCCAACGTCCTGACTTTC | CASSWRQVSSGANVLTF
few | TRBJ2-5 | TRBV2 | . | TGTGCCAGCAGTGTCGGTGGGAGCTCCCAAGAGACCCAGTACTTC | CASSVGGSSQETQYF
few | TRBJ2-7 | TRBV7-2 | TRBD1 | TGTGCCAGCAGTACAGGGGGCGCTCCCTACGAGCAGTACTTC | CASSTGGAPYEQYF
. | TRBJ2-1 | TRBV6-1 | TRBD2 | TGTGCCAGCAGTGACGGCGGGAGGGCCGCGGATGAGCAGTTCTTC | CASSDGGRAADEQFF
many | TRBJ2-7 | TRBV7-8 | TRBD1 | TGTGCCAGCACCCGGGACAGGGGAAACTACGAGCAGTACTTC | CASTRDRGNYEQYF
many | TRBJ2-2 | TRBV20-1 | . | TGCAGTGCACAGCTCGCGGTACTAGGGACCGGGGAGCTGTTTTTT | CSAQLAVLGTGELFF
many | TRBJ2-7 | TRBV20-1 | TRBD2 | TGCAGTGCCCCCGGGAGCGGGGGCTACGAGCAGTACTTC | CSAPGSGGYEQYF
few | TRBJ1-1 | TRBV6-1 | . | TGTGCCAGCAGTGTTTCGCTAAACACTGAAGCTTTCTTT | CASSVSLNTEAFF
many | TRBJ2-3 | TRBV2 | . | TGTGCCAGCAGAGTGACAAGCACAGATACGCAGTATTTT | CASRVTSTDTQYF
once | TRBJ2-7 | TRBV27 | TRBD2 | TGTGCCAGCAGTCCGGGACTAGCTGGAATTAGCAAGCAGTACTTC | CASSPGLAGISKQYF
many | TRBJ1-2 | TRBV6-2/TRBV6-3 | . | TGTGCCAGCAGGCGGACAGCATCTAACTATGGCTACACCTTC | CASRRTASNYGYTF
few | TRBJ2-3 | TRBV29-1 | . | TGCAGCCTTGGTTTAGGACTCAGCACAGATACGCAGTATTTT | CSLGLGLSTDTQYF
. | TRBJ2-1 | TRBV4-3 | TRBD1 | TGCGCCAGCAGCCAAGATCTGGTGACAGGGCGGAATGAGCAGTTCTTC | CASSQDLVTGRNEQFF
few | TRBJ2-7 | TRBV20-1 | . | TGCAGTGCCCCGGGACCCCAATTTTACGAGCAGTACTTC | CSAPGPQFYEQYF
many | TRBJ2-1 | TRBV18 | . | TGTGCCAGCTCACCCGTCGGGGGAGACTCCTACAATGAGCAGTTCTTC | CASSPVGGDSYNEQFF
. | TRBJ2-7 | TRBV5-1 | . | TGCGCCAGCAGCTTAGCGGGTCCATGTGAGCAGTACTTC | CASSLAGPCEQYF